The present T cell receptor beta chain was sequenced within a study of blood T cell repertoires in COVID-19. Study at large: Both acute and convalescent COVID-19 samples were obtained from the United States, Italy and Spain.

V gave up 11 bases and J gave up 5 bases, with 21 bases separating them. Germline CDR1 SNHLY, CDR2 FYNNEI. This CDR3 region has 14 residues. Assay used: immunoSEQ multiplex PCR; TCRdb lists only in-frame clones, some missing. The sample shows roughly 300,000 clones, approximately 83% of them seen only once. Participants reported their clinical history, and cohort assignment relied on those reports. This receptor was identified in a middle-aged woman with acute COVID-19. This chain uses TRBV2 with TRBJ2-5, with D tentatively TRBD2 (6 bases). The sequenced sample was PBMCs or T cells enriched from blood (not recorded which). This CDR3 reads CAQEWREGLETQYF. CDR3 DNA: TGTGCCCAGGAGTGGAGGGAAGGTTTGGAGACCCAGTACTTC. The full variable domain, completed using reference TRBV2 and TRBJ2-5, is EPEVTQTPSHQVTQMGQEVILRCVPISNHLYFYWYRQILGQKVEFLVSFYNNEISEKSEIFDDQFSVERPDGSNFTLKIRSTKLEDSAMYFCAQEWREGLETQYFGPGTRLLVL.